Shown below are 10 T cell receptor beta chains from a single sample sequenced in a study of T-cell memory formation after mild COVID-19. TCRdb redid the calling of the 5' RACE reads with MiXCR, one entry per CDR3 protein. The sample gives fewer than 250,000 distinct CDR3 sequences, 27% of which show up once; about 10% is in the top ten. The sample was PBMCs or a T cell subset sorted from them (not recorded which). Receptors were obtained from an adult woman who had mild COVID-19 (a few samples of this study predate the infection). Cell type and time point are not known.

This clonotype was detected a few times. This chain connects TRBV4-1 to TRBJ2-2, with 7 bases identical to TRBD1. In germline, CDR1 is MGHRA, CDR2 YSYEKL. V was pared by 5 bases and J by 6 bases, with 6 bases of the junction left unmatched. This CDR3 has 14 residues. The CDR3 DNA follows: TGCGCCAGCAGCGAGCAGGGGGTCCCCGGGGAGCTGTTTTTT. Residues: CASSEQGVPGELFF.

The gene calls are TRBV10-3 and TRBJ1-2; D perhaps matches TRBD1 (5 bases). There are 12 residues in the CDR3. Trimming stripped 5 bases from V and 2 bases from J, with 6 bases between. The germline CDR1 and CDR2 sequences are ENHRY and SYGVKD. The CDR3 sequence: CAISPGNYGYTF. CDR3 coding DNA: TGTGCCATCAGTCCAGGGAACTATGGCTACACCTTC.

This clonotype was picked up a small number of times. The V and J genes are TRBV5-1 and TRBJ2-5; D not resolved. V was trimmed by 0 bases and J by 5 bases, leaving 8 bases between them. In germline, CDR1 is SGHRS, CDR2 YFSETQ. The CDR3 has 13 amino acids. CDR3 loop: CASSLVVGETQYF. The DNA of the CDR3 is TGCGCCAGCAGCTTGGTGGTGGGGGAGACCCAGTACTTC. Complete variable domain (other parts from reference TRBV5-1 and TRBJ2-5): KAGVTQTPRYLIKTRGQQVTLSCSPISGHRSVSWYQQTPGQGLQFLFEYFSETQRNKGNFPGRFSGRQFSNSRSEMNVSTLELGDSALYLCASSLVVGETQYFGPGTRLLVL.

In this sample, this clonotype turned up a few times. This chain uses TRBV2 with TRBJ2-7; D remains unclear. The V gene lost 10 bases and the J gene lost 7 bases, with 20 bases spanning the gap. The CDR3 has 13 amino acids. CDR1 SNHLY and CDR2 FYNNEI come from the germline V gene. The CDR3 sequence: CATQRQVVGEQYF. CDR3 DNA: TGTGCCACCCAAAGGCAGGTGGTAGGGGAGCAGTACTTC.

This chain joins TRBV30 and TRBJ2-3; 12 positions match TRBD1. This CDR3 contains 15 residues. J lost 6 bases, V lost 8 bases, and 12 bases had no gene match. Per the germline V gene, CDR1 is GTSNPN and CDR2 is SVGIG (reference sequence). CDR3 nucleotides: TGTGCCAGGACCCGGGACAGGGGGCTAGGCGATACGCAGTATTTT. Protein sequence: CARTRDRGLGDTQYF.

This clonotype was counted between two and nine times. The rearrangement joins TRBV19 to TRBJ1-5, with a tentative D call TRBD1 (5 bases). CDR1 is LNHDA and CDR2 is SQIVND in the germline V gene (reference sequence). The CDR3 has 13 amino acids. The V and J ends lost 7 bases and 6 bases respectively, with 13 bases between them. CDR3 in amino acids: CASTQQGLQPQHF. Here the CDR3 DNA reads TGTGCCAGTACGCAGCAGGGCCTTCAGCCCCAGCATTTT.

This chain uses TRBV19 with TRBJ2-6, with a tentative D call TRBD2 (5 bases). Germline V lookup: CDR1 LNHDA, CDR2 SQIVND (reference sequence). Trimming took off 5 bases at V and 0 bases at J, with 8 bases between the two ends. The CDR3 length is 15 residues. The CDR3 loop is CASSVGVSGANVLTF. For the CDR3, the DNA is TGTGCCAGTAGTGTGGGAGTCTCTGGGGCCAACGTCCTGACTTTC. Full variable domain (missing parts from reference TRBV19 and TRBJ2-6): DGGITQSPKYLFRKEGQNVTLSCEQNLNHDAMYWYRQDPGQGLRLIYYSQIVNDFQKGDIAEGYSVSREKKESFPLTVTSAQKNPTAFYLCASSVGVSGANVLTFGAGSRLTVL.

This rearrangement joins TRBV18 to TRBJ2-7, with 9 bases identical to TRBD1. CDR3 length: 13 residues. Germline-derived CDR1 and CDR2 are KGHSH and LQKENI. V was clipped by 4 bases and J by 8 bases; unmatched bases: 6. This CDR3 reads CASSRDRALKQYF. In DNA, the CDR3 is TGTGCCAGCTCACGGGACAGGGCTTTAAAGCAGTACTTC. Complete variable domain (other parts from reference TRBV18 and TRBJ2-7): NAGVMQNPRHLVRRRGQEARLRCSPMKGHSHVYWYRQLPEEGLKFMVYLQKENIIDESGMPKERFSAEFPKEGPSILRIQQVVRGDSAAYFCASSRDRALKQYFGPGTRLTVT.

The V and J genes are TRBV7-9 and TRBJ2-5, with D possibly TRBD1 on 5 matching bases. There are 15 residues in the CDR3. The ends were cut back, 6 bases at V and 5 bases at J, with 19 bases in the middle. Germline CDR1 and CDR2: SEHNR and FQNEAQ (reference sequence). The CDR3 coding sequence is TGTGCCAGCAGAAAATTCGTGGGGCCGGAGGAGACCCAGTACTTC. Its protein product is CASRKFVGPEETQYF. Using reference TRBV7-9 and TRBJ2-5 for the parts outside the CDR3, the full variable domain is DTGVSQNPRHKITKRGQNVTFRCDPISEHNRLYWYRQTLGQGPEFLTYFQNEAQLEKSRLLSDRFSAERPKGSFSTLEIQRTEQGDSAMYLCASRKFVGPEETQYFGPGTRLLVL.

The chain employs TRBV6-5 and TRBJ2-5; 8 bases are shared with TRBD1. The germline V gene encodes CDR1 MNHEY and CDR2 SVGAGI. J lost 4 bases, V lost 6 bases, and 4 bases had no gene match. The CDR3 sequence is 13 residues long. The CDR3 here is CASRRQGRETQYF. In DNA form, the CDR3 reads TGTGCCAGCAGGCGACAGGGGCGAGAGACCCAGTACTTC.